This T cell receptor beta chain was found in a study of blood T cells in healthy people across ages. General study findings and limits: Donor CMV status was unknown, possibly confounding expanded clonotype changes. There was a strong correlation between TCR beta diversity and naive T cell percentage.

This clonotype has a handful of counts. Its antigen is not identified. V was cut by 0 bases and J by 4 bases, with 16 bases left in between. The CDR3 is made up of 15 amino acids. The germline gives CDR1 DFQATT, CDR2 SNEGSKA (reference sequence). Alongside a J-beta primer mix, a sample-barcoded 5' primer served in a second PCR lasting about 6 to 12 cycles. MiXCR was run by TCRdb on the 5' RACE reads, yielding one entry per CDR3 protein. In the table there are about 970,000 distinct CDR3 sequences, roughly half of which are singletons. The sequencing input was blood. This chain uses TRBV20-1 with TRBJ2-7; possible D gene TRBD2, 6 bases. This TCR was sampled from a woman aged 55 to 70 in good health. This CDR3 reads CSARDGQGGWYEQYF. CDR3 DNA sequence: TGCAGTGCTAGAGATGGGCAGGGAGGATGGTACGAGCAGTACTTC.